Listed here are 24 T cell receptor beta chains from one sample, sequenced in a study of T cell repertoires in cytomegalovirus infection. For these receptors, no antigen is known. TCRdb re-analysed the reads in MiXCR, keeping a single row per CDR3 protein. The table shows some 590,000 distinct CDR3 sequences, with 40% occurring only once. This specimen was cultured PBMCs, taken from culture after CMV antigen stimulation. Source of these receptors: a human donor in good health (CMV status not recorded). Some clones in this sample may be carry-over from other donors' samples.

The genes are TRBV4-2 and TRBJ2-5, with 8 bases matching TRBD2. Germline values: CDR1 LGHNA, CDR2 YNFKEQ. CDR3 length: 15 amino acids. V lost 4 bases and J lost 1; bases outside the gene matches: 5. CDR3 amino acids: CASSRPGGAQETQYF. CDR3 in DNA: TGTGCCAGCAGCCGCCCCGGGGGGGCCCAAGAGACCCAGTACTTC.

The chain is built from TRBV7-9 and TRBJ2-5; 10 bases line up with TRBD1. Germline V gene data show CDR1 as SEHNR and CDR2 as FQNEAQ (reference sequence). This CDR3 region has 17 residues. With V trimmed by 4 bases and J by 2 bases, 10 bases remained unmatched. Here the CDR3 reads CASSWTGTGDPQETQYF. The CDR3 nucleotides read TGTGCCAGCAGCTGGACCGGGACAGGGGACCCACAAGAGACCCAGTACTTC.

The chain links TRBV30 to TRBJ2-3, with D unresolved. Germline CDR1 and CDR2: GTSNPN and SVGIG (reference sequence). The CDR3 totals 13 residues. With 3 bases removed from V and 0 bases from J, the gap between germline ends came to 7 bases. DNA for the CDR3: TGTGCCTGGAGGGCCGGCAGCACAGATACGCAGTATTTT. This translates into CAWRAGSTDTQYF.

This clonotype has a handful of counts. The chain employs TRBV5-4 and TRBJ2-3; 14 bases agree with TRBD2. Germline V gene data show CDR1 as SGHNT and CDR2 as YYREEE (reference sequence). V shed 4 bases and J 5 bases; nucleotides not matched to a gene: 9. The length of the CDR3 is 17 residues. The CDR3 DNA sequence: TGTGCCAGCAGCCGACTAGCGGGGGGGCCTTCTGGAGATACGCAGTATTTT. Protein: CASSRLAGGPSGDTQYF. Combining the CDR3 with reference TRBV5-4 and TRBJ2-3 gives the whole variable domain ETGVTQSPTHLIKTRGQQVTLRCSSQSGHNTVSWYQQALGQGPQFIFQYYREEENGRGNFPPRFSGLQFPNYSSELNVNALELDDSALYLCASSRLAGGPSGDTQYFGPGTRLTVL.

This clonotype was seen a handful of times. The rearrangement uses TRBV7-6 and TRBJ1-1; 10 nucleotides line up with TRBD1. From germline, CDR1 is SGHVS and CDR2 FNYEAQ. After removal of 1 base from V and 11 bases from J, the junction contained 4 bases not matched to a gene. The CDR3 has 13 amino acids. The CDR3 here is CASSLETGGDAFF. The DNA of the CDR3 is TGTGCCAGCAGCTTAGAGACAGGGGGCGACGCTTTCTTT.

V usage is TRBV27 and J usage is TRBJ2-4; a possible D gene is TRBD2 (7 bases). From germline, CDR1 is MNHEY and CDR2 SMNVEV (reference sequence). There are 16 residues in the CDR3. V shed 8 bases and J shed 0 bases, with 17 bases lying between them. CDR3 bases: TGTGCCAGCGGGGGGGGTAGGGGGTCAGCCAAAAACATTCAGTACTTC. This encodes CASGGGRGSAKNIQYF.

The rearrangement joins TRBV7-2 to TRBJ2-5; D gene ambiguous. The germline V gene encodes CDR1 SGHTA and CDR2 FQGNSA. The V end lost 0 bases, the J end lost 1 base, and 6 bases lay between the germline ends. The CDR3 covers 14 residues. This CDR3 is CASSLAASQETQYF. The CDR3 DNA reads as TGTGCCAGCAGCTTAGCGGCCAGCCAAGAGACCCAGTACTTC. The variable domain in full, with the rest retrieved from reference TRBV7-2 and TRBJ2-5, is GAGVSQSPSNKVTEKGKDVELRCDPISGHTALYWYRQSLGQGLEFLIYFQGNSAPDKSGLPSDRFSAERTGGSVSTLTIQRTQQEDSAVYLCASSLAASQETQYFGPGTRLLVL.

This clonotype has more than one count but fewer than ten. The chain combines TRBV7-2 with TRBJ2-7, with D perhaps TRBD1 (5 bases). The CDR3 length is 13 residues. CDR1 is SGHTA and CDR2 is FQGNSA in the germline V gene. V lost 1 base and J 7 bases, leaving 11 bases between the germline ends. CDR3 nucleotide sequence: TGTGCCAGCAGCTTAGATCAGGGAAGGGAGCAGTACTTC. Amino acids: CASSLDQGREQYF.

J is TRBJ2-1 and V is TRBV12-3 or TRBV12-4, with a possible D match to TRBD1 (6 bases). The CDR3 contains 12 residues. V lost 5 bases and J 9 bases, leaving 11 bases between the germline ends. Here the CDR3 reads CASSTGLGEQFF. The CDR3 DNA sequence: TGTGCCAGCAGTACAGGGTTGGGTGAGCAGTTCTTC.

This chain connects TRBV5-5 to TRBJ1-5, with D perhaps TRBD1 (5 bases). Trimming took 5 bases from V and 10 from J, leaving 22 bases between them. The germline gives CDR1 SGHKS, CDR2 YYEKEE (reference sequence). This CDR3 spans 15 amino acids. The CDR3 DNA is TGTGCCAGCAGTTACGACAGCGTCCAAATTGATCCCCAGCATTTT. Translation gives CASSYDSVQIDPQHF. The whole variable domain, filled in from reference TRBV5-5 and TRBJ1-5, reads DAGVTQSPTHLIKTRGQQVTLRCSPISGHKSVSWYQQVLGQGPQFIFQYYEKEERGRGNFPDRFSARQFPNYSSELNVNALLLGDSALYLCASSYDSVQIDPQHFGDGTRLSIL.

In this sample, this clonotype turned up a few times. The J gene is TRBJ1-1, the V gene TRBV6-2 or TRBV6-3, with 8 nucleotides matching TRBD1. With 6 bases clipped from V and 1 base from J, the junction kept 10 bases outside the gene matches. The CDR3 length is 16 residues. The germline V gene has CDR1 MNHEY and CDR2 SVGEGT. The CDR3 loop is CASSFRDRNTNTEAFF. In DNA, the CDR3 is TGTGCCAGCAGCTTCCGGGACAGGAATACGAACACTGAAGCTTTCTTT.

The rearrangement joins TRBV11-3 to TRBJ2-5; D possibly uses TRBD1 or TRBD2 (5 bases each). V dropped 4 bases and J dropped 2 bases, with 14 bases sitting between them. The CDR3 is 15 residues long. In germline, CDR1 is SGHNT, CDR2 YENEEA. CDR3 in amino acids: CASSSGRSSQETQYF. The CDR3 DNA is TGTGCCAGCAGCTCGGGACGGAGTTCACAAGAGACCCAGTACTTC.

This clonotype was picked up many times. The chain has TRBV7-8 and TRBJ1-5; the match to TRBD1 covers 7 bases. J lost 6 bases, V lost 8 bases, and 7 bases had no gene match. CDR3 size: 13 residues. Germline CDR1 is SGHVS and CDR2 is FQNEAQ. The CDR3 loop is CASGSGGSQPQHF. The CDR3 DNA sequence: TGTGCCAGCGGTTCAGGGGGTAGTCAGCCCCAGCATTTT.

This clonotype has just one count. CDR3 residues: CASSRPGTTINEQFF. The CDR3 DNA reads TGTGCCAGCAGCCGCCCGGGGACCACTATCAATGAGCAGTTCTTC. The V and J genes are TRBV12-3 or TRBV12-4 and TRBJ2-1; D is tentatively TRBD1 or TRBD2 (5 bases each). The CDR3 consists of 15 residues. V was pared by 6 bases and J by 6 bases, with 18 bases between.

The chain is built from TRBV6-2 or TRBV6-3 and TRBJ2-7; TRBD2 matches 8 bases. Germline V gene lookup returns CDR1 MNHEY and CDR2 SVGEGT. The CDR3 has 14 amino acids. The J segment lost 5 bases and the V segment lost 4 bases, leaving 7 bases of the junction unmatched. In DNA form, the CDR3 reads TGTGCCAGCAGTTGGATAGCGGGATCCAACGAGCAGTACTTC. It codes for CASSWIAGSNEQYF.

V and J are TRBV20-1 and TRBJ2-7, with 8 bases that match TRBD2. The CDR3 is 14 amino acids. Losses at the gene ends were 1 base for V and 2 bases for J; bases not matched to a gene: 4. Germline values: CDR1 DFQATT, CDR2 SNEGSKA (reference sequence). Here the CDR3 DNA reads TGCAGTGCTAGAGCTGGAGCGGGAGCCTACGAGCAGTACTTC. Amino acid sequence: CSARAGAGAYEQYF.

The chain employs TRBV10-3 and TRBJ2-2; tentatively, D is TRBD1 (6 bases). Deletions cut 2 bases from V and 7 bases from J, with 11 bases between. The CDR3 contains 14 residues. CDR1 ENHRY and CDR2 SYGVKD come from the germline V gene. Here the CDR3 DNA reads TGTGCCATCAGTGAGGGGACATCGGTCGGGGAGCTGTTTTTT. It yields the protein CAISEGTSVGELFF.

The V and J genes are TRBV7-2 and TRBJ2-1; either TRBD1 or TRBD2 may supply D (5 bases each). With 0 bases removed from V and 7 bases from J, the gap between germline ends came to 13 bases. CDR3 length equals 15 residues. Germline V gene data show CDR1 as SGHTA and CDR2 as FQGNSA. The CDR3 DNA reads as TGTGCCAGCAGCTTAGCGTCGGGACCGGGAAATGAGCAGTTCTTC. It codes for CASSLASGPGNEQFF.

V gene TRBV7-2 combines with J gene TRBJ2-1; D ambiguous. V shed 0 bases and J shed 6 bases, with 9 bases lying between them. CDR3 size: 14 residues. Germline CDR1 is SGHTA and CDR2 is FQGNSA. CDR3 residues: CASSLATGRNEQFF. The CDR3 region has the DNA TGTGCCAGCAGCTTAGCAACCGGGCGCAATGAGCAGTTCTTC.

This clonotype was picked up a small number of times. This sequence joins TRBV6-2 or TRBV6-3 and TRBJ1-1; D is possibly TRBD1 (5 bases). V gave up 3 bases and J gave up 5 bases, with 13 bases separating them. CDR1 and CDR2 (germline): MNHEY, SVGEGT. The CDR3 is 14 amino acids. CDR3 region: CASSYQGGETEAFF. The CDR3 DNA reads TGTGCCAGCAGTTATCAGGGAGGGGAGACTGAAGCTTTCTTT.

This clonotype was counted a few times. The chain links TRBV7-6 to TRBJ1-1; TRBD1 might be the D (5 bases). With 6 bases removed from V and 3 bases from J, the gap between germline ends came to 14 bases. This CDR3 has 14 residues. Germline V lookup: CDR1 SGHVS, CDR2 FNYEAQ. The CDR3 DNA follows: TGTGCCAGCAGTTTGGGGACGTACCACACTGAAGCTTTCTTT. Translating it yields CASSLGTYHTEAFF.

This clonotype was detected only a few times. This rearrangement joins TRBV7-9 to TRBJ1-2; 9 positions match TRBD1. This CDR3 comprises 14 residues. J gave up 6 bases and V 0 bases, and 2 bases lay outside the gene matches. CDR1 is SEHNR and CDR2 is FQNEAQ in the germline V gene (reference sequence). The CDR3 DNA is TGTGCCAGCAGCTTAGCCGGGACAGGGCATGGCTACACCTTC. Its translation: CASSLAGTGHGYTF. Combining the CDR3 with reference TRBV7-9 and TRBJ1-2 gives the whole variable domain DTGVSQNPRHKITKRGQNVTFRCDPISEHNRLYWYRQTLGQGPEFLTYFQNEAQLEKSRLLSDRFSAERPKGSFSTLEIQRTEQGDSAMYLCASSLAGTGHGYTFGSGTRLTVV.

This clonotype was detected only a few times. The chain couples TRBV7-9 to TRBJ1-1; no reliable D call. CDR3 length: 16 residues. Germline CDR1 reads SEHNR; CDR2 reads FQNEAQ (reference sequence). V lost 2 bases and J 2 bases, leaving 15 bases between the germline ends. CDR3: CASSLFLPTLNTEAFF. CDR3 DNA sequence: TGTGCCAGCAGCTTATTTCTCCCGACGTTAAACACTGAAGCTTTCTTT.

There are a few counts of this clonotype. The chain has TRBV7-7 and TRBJ2-1, with 10 bases that match TRBD2. The germline V gene has CDR1 SSHAT and CDR2 FNYEAQ (reference sequence). V shed 5 bases and J 4 bases; nucleotides not matched to a gene: 5. This CDR3 spans 15 amino acids. The CDR3 sequence: CASSTGLAEYNEQFF. The CDR3 DNA reads as TGTGCCAGCAGCACAGGACTAGCGGAGTACAATGAGCAGTTCTTC. Together with reference TRBV7-7 and TRBJ2-1, the CDR3 gives the full variable domain: GAGVSQSPRYKVTKRGQDVTLRCDPISSHATLYWYQQALGQGPEFLTYFNYEAQPDKSGLPSDRFSAERPEGSISTLTIQRTEQRDSAMYRCASSTGLAEYNEQFFGPGTRLTVL.